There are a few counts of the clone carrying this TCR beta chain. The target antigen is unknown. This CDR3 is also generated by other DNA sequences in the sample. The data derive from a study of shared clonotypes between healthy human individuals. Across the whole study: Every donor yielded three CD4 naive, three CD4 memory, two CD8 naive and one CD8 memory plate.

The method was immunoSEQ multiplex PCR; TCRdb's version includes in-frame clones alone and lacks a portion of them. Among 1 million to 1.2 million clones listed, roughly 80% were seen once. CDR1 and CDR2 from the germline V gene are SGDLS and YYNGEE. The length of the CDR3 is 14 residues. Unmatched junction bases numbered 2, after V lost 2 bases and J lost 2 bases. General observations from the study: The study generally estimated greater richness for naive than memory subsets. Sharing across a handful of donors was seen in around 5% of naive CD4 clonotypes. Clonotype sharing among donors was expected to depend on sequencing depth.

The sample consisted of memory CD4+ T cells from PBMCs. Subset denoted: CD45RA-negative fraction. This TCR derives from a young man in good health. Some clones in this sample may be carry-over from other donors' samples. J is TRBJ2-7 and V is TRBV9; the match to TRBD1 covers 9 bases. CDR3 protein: CASSVGDRAYEQYF. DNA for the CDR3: TGTGCCAGCAGCGTCGGGGACAGGGCCTACGAGCAGTACTTC. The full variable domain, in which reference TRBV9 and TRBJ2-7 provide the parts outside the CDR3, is DSGVTQTPKHLITATGQRVTLRCSPRSGDLSVYWYQQSLDQGLQFLIQYYNGEERAKGNILERFSAQQFPDLHSELNLSSLELGDSALYFCASSVGDRAYEQYFGPGTRLTVT.